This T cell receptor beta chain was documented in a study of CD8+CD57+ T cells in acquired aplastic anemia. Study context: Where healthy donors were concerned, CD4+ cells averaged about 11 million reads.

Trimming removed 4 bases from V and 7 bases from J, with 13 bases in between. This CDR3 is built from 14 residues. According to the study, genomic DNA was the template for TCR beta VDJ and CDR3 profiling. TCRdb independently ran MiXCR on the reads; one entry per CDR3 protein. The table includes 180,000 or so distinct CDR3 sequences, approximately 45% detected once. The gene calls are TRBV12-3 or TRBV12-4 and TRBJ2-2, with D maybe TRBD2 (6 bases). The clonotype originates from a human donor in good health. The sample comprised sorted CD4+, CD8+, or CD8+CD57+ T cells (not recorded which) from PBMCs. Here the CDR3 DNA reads TGTGCCAGCAGTTACGGAGGGCATGGCGGGGAGCTGTTTTTT. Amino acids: CASSYGGHGGELFF.